These 11 T cell receptor beta chains came from one sample sequenced in a study of cytomegalovirus exposure and HLA in healthy donors (dated by TCRdb to the late 2010s). The library was made by the immunoSEQ multiplex PCR assay. A mixture of 60 forward primers for TCR Vbeta segments and 13 reverse primers for TCR Jbeta segments was used in the multiplex PCR. TCRdb took over this immuneACCESS table, retaining in-frame rearrangements with V and J assigned. Such tables are incomplete; in checked studies, under half of the missing clones stem from an unresolved V gene, and the remainder is unexplained. The sample profile shows about 90,000 clones; approximately 65% of them were found once. The ten most abundant clones make up 5.5% of the sample. The sequencing input was PBMCs. The receptors were sampled from a woman aged 25 to 39 in good health and CMV-seropositive.

The chain couples TRBV28 to TRBJ2-2; D call uncertain. The CDR3 spans 12 residues. V was trimmed by 7 bases and J by 5 bases, leaving 8 bases between them. Germline V gene lookup returns CDR1 MDHEN and CDR2 SYDVKM. The CDR3 DNA sequence: TGTGCCAGCACCCCCCGTACCGGGGAGCTGTTTTTT. This gives the protein CASTPRTGELFF.

The chain is built from TRBV19 and TRBJ2-2; TRBD2 matches at 11 bases. The CDR3 consists of 17 residues. CDR1 LNHDA and CDR2 SQIVND come from the germline V gene (reference sequence). Trimming took 4 bases from V and 2 from J; bases not matched to a gene: 6. As DNA, the CDR3 is TGTGCCAGTAGTAACCCGGGACTAGCGGAAAACACCGGGGAGCTGTTTTTT. It yields the protein CASSNPGLAENTGELFF.

The chain recombines TRBV11-2 with TRBJ1-5; no clear D. The V end lost 1 base, the J end lost 0 bases, and 13 bases lay between the germline ends. CDR1 SGHAT and CDR2 FQNNGV come from the germline V gene. The CDR3 is 17 amino acids. CDR3 DNA sequence: TGTGCCAGCAGCTTAGCCGTCGGTAGATATAGCAATCAGCCCCAGCATTTT. It translates to CASSLAVGRYSNQPQHF.

In its sample, this clone was seen a few times. This rearrangement joins TRBV4-3 to TRBJ2-3, with TRBD2 identical over 7 bases. Germline V gene data show CDR1 as LGHNA and CDR2 as YSLEER. The V gene end was trimmed by 0 bases and the J gene end by 4 bases; junction bases not matched to a gene: 4. The CDR3 runs 15 residues. CDR3 DNA: TGCGCCAGCAGCCAAGATACCGGACTAGCAGATACGCAGTATTTT. It yields the protein CASSQDTGLADTQYF.

This clone was counted only a few times. This sequence joins TRBV7-2 and TRBJ1-2; D is unclear. Per the germline V gene, CDR1 is SGHTA and CDR2 is FQGNSA. Trimming took off 1 base at V and 4 bases at J, with 4 bases between the two ends. The CDR3 runs 12 residues. The DNA of the CDR3 is TGTGCCAGCAGCTTAGTGAGCTATGGCTACACCTTC. It translates to CASSLVSYGYTF.

The gene calls are TRBV30 and TRBJ2-1, with 9 bases fitting TRBD2. The CDR3 spans 12 residues. Germline V gene sequence: CDR1 GTSNPN, CDR2 SVGIG (reference sequence). Trimming at V came to 3 bases and at J to 14 bases, leaving 8 bases not matched to a gene. This CDR3 is CAWRLTGTSKFF. CDR3 nucleotide sequence: TGTGCCTGGAGGCTAACCGGGACTAGCAAGTTCTTC. The full variable domain, with the rest looked up from reference TRBV30 and TRBJ2-1, is SQTIHQWPATLVQPVGSPLSLECTVEGTSNPNLYWYRQAAGRGLQLLFYSVGIGQISSEVPQNLSASRPQDRQFILSSKKLLLSDSGFYLCAWRLTGTSKFFGPGTRLTVL.

The chain recombines TRBV7-2 with TRBJ2-1, with 9 bases lining up with TRBD2. The CDR3 length is 19 residues. V shed 5 bases, J shed 0 bases, and the junction held 14 bases outside the gene matches. CDR1 SGHTA and CDR2 FQGNSA come from the germline V gene. CDR3 region: CASSTPQRGAGGSYNEQFF. The DNA for the CDR3 is TGTGCCAGCAGCACCCCCCAGCGGGGGGCAGGAGGCTCCTACAATGAGCAGTTCTTC.

This chain uses TRBV5-6 with TRBJ2-6, with D possibly TRBD2 on 7 matching bases. Germline CDR1 SGHDT, CDR2 YYEEEE. V was shortened by 5 bases and J by 4 bases, with 19 bases between the two germline ends. The length of the CDR3 is 17 residues. The CDR3 loop is CASSWGGPAWGANVLTF. CDR3 coding DNA: TGTGCCAGCAGTTGGGGGGGGCCTGCTTGGGGGGCCAACGTCCTGACTTTC.

The chain is built from TRBV6-6 and TRBJ1-2, with TRBD1 identical over 8 bases. Germline V gene sequence: CDR1 MNHNY, CDR2 SVGAGI (reference sequence). The V segment lost 2 bases and the J segment 5 bases; nucleotides outside the gene matches: 4. The CDR3 loop spans 14 amino acids. CDR3 sequence reads: CASSYGDRPYGYTF. The CDR3 DNA follows: TGTGCCAGCAGTTACGGGGACAGGCCTTATGGCTACACCTTC.

This clone occurred once. This chain connects TRBV2 to TRBJ1-6, with TRBD1 matching 9 bases. This CDR3 has 14 amino acids. CDR1 is SNHLY and CDR2 is FYNNEI in the germline V gene. With 5 bases clipped from V and 12 bases from J, the junction kept 8 bases outside the gene matches. CDR3 amino acids: CASSKQGAQVPLHF. CDR3 sequence (DNA): TGTGCCAGCAGTAAACAGGGGGCGCAAGTACCCCTCCACTTT.

The chain links TRBV27 to TRBJ1-5; the D is unclear. The CDR3 spans 13 residues. Germline V lookup: CDR1 MNHEY, CDR2 SMNVEV (reference sequence). V lost 0 bases to trimming and J lost 7 bases, with 7 bases between them. The CDR3: CASSLSGGQPQHF. DNA for the CDR3: TGTGCCAGCAGTTTATCGGGAGGGCAGCCCCAGCATTTT.